Listed below are T cell receptor beta chains from one sample, sequenced in a study of beta chain features in type 1 diabetes. The protocol was immunoSEQ multiplex PCR, while the TCRdb copy is restricted to in-frame clones and leaves out a portion. The sample has 250,000 to 300,000 clones, roughly an eighth seen once. Sequencing was carried out using naive CD4+ T cells from blood. These receptors were taken from a man aged 25 to 40 with type 1 diabetes. CDR3s include the opening cysteine and the closing phenylalanine or tryptophan. Each record gives: V gene, J gene, clone size, D gene, CDR3 protein, CDR3 DNA. A D gene is named only where the DNA matches it firmly. The size field is filled for only some rows; it gives once, few, many or a size class.

TRBV5-1	TRBJ2-3	few	TRBD2	CASSFRLAGTDTQYF	TGCGCCAGCAGCTTCCGACTAGCTGGGACAGATACGCAGTATTTT
TRBV29-1	TRBJ1-1	.	TRBD1	CSVTGGAFEAFF	TGCAGCGTCACAGGGGGCGCCTTTGAAGCTTTCTTT
TRBV27	TRBJ2-2	few	TRBD2	CASSQRERNTGELFF	TGTGCCAGCAGTCAGCGGGAGCGGAACACCGGGGAGCTGTTTTTT
TRBV18	TRBJ2-2	.	TRBD1	CASSPQRTGYTGELFF	TGTGCCAGCTCACCACAACGGACAGGTTACACCGGGGAGCTGTTTTTT
TRBV9	TRBJ1-1	.	TRBD1	CASSATGTGTLNTEAFF	TGTGCCAGCAGCGCAACCGGGACAGGGACCCTGAACACTGAAGCTTTCTTT
TRBV21-1	TRBJ2-6	.	.	CASSKWTELSGANVLTF	TGTGCCAGCAGCAAATGGACAGAACTCTCTGGGGCCAACGTCCTGACTTTC
TRBV9	TRBJ2-5	.	TRBD2	CASSVKAGGMETQYF	TGTGCCAGCAGCGTAAAGGCGGGAGGGATGGAGACCCAGTACTTC
TRBV4-3	TRBJ2-1	.	TRBD1	CASSIQTGTAEYNEQFF	TGCGCCAGCAGCATTCAAACCGGGACAGCGGAATACAATGAGCAGTTCTTC
TRBV7-2	TRBJ1-2	.	TRBD1	CASSLERTGRRGYTF	TGTGCCAGCAGCTTAGAGAGGACAGGGCGACGCGGCTACACCTTC
TRBV25-1	TRBJ1-1	.	.	CASSSRTGNAEAFF	TGTGCCAGCAGTTCGCGAACAGGAAATGCTGAAGCTTTCTTT
TRBV19	TRBJ2-7	.	.	CATGAGQTYEQYF	TGTGCCACCGGTGCGGGACAGACCTACGAGCAGTACTTC
TRBV7-2	TRBJ2-2	.	.	CASRKEQGELFF	TGTGCCAGCAGGAAGGAACAGGGGGAGCTGTTTTTT
TRBV30	TRBJ2-1	.	TRBD2	CAWYGRDTLSYNEQFF	TGTGCCTGGTACGGGAGGGACACCTTATCCTACAATGAGCAGTTCTTC
TRBV29-1	TRBJ2-7	few	TRBD1	CSVLDRVNYEQYF	TGCAGCGTTCTGGACAGGGTAAACTACGAGCAGTACTTC
TRBV7-9	TRBJ2-1	few	TRBD1	CASSSQGTVINEQFF	TGTGCCAGCAGCTCACAGGGGACAGTTATCAATGAGCAGTTCTTC
TRBV25-1	TRBJ2-7	.	TRBD1	CASSISRDRGTEQYF	TGTGCCAGCAGTATTTCCCGGGACAGGGGAACCGAGCAGTACTTC
TRBV15	TRBJ2-7	few	TRBD1	CATSRDRGHYEQYF	TGTGCCACCAGCAGAGATAGGGGGCATTACGAGCAGTACTTC
TRBV6-5	TRBJ2-1	.	TRBD2	CASSAWTSGSNEQFF	TGTGCCAGCAGTGCGTGGACTAGCGGGAGCAATGAGCAGTTCTTC
TRBV5-1	TRBJ2-1	.	TRBD2	CASSLGTSGYNEQFF	TGCGCCAGCAGCTTGGGGACTAGCGGCTACAATGAGCAGTTCTTC
TRBV7-2	TRBJ2-1	.	TRBD2	CASSPRLAEYNEQFF	TGTGCCAGCAGCCCTAGACTAGCGGAATACAATGAGCAGTTCTTC
TRBV19	TRBJ2-7	few	TRBD1	CASSTPGTGTYEQYF	TGTGCCAGTAGTACCCCCGGGACAGGGACCTACGAGCAGTACTTC
TRBV5-6	TRBJ2-6	few	TRBD1	CASSRGTQGTAGANVLTF	TGTGCCAGCAGCCGGGGAACACAGGGGACAGCCGGGGCCAACGTCCTGACTTTC
TRBV7-7	TRBJ2-1	few	TRBD1	CASSLAGTGSYNEQFF	TGTGCTAGCAGCTTAGCCGGGACAGGATCCTACAATGAGCAGTTCTTC
TRBV28	TRBJ1-2	few	TRBD1	CASSSGTETYGYTF	TGTGCCAGCAGTTCCGGGACAGAGACTTATGGCTACACCTTC